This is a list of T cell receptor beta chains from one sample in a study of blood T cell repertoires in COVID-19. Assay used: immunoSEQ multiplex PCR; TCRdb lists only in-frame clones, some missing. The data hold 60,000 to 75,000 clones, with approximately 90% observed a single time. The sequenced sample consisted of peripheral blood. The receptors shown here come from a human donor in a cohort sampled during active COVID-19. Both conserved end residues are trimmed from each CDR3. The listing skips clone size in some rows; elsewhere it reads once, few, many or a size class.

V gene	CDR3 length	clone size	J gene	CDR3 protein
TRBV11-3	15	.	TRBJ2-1	ASSSILLRDYYNEQF
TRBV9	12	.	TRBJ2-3	ASSAGLALDTQY
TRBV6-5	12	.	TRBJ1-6	ASSLQGANSPLH
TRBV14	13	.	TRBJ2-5	ASSQVDRDRETQY
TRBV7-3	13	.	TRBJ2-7	ASSLMASGPITQY
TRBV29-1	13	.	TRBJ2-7	SVPPRGGGTYEQY
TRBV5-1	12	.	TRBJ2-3	ASSLASLTDTQY
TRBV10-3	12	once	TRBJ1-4	AIGGTGNNEKLF
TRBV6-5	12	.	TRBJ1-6	ATTMGQYNSPLH
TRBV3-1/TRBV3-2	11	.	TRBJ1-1	ASSTTANTEAF
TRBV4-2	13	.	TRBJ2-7	ASSQEWLSSYEQY
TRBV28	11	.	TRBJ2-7	ASSLLTPYEQY
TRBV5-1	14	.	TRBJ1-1	ASSLEDRGPNTEAF
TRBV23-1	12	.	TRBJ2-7	ASRYWTALGEQY
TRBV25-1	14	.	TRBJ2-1	ASSSQGAVRHNEQF
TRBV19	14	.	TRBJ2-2	ASSIQASGETGELF
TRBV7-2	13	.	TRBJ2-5	ASSLRSGTGKTQY
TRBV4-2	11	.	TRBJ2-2	ASSQARDGELF
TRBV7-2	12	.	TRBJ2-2	ASSLNFNTGELF
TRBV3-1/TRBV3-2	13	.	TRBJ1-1	ASSQGQGANTEAF
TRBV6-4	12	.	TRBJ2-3	ASSVASATDTQY
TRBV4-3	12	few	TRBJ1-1	ASSQDNGGAEAF
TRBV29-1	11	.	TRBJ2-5	SAGTSGSETQY
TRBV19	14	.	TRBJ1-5	ASSIEGQAANQPQH
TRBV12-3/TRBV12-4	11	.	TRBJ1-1	ASSLGRTTEAF
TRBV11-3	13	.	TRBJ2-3	ASSLGQGYTDTQY
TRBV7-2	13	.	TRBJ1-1	ASSTRQGGNTEAF
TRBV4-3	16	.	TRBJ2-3	ASSQGVRQGSATDTQY
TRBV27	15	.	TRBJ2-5	ASRPSGIRGYQETQY
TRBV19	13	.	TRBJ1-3	ASMFTGTGGNTIY
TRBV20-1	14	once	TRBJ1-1	SASGAGGHENTEAF
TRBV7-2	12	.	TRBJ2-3	ASTLDTSTDTQY
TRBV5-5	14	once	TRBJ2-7	ASSFDVGTTSYEQY
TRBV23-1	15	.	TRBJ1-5	ASSQWSGGVCNQPQH
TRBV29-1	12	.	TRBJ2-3	SVGLGFGTDTQY
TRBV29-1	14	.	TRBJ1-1	SVEIRAVTGNTEAF
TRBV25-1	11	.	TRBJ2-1	ATSTAGVLEQF
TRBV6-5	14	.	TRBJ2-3	ASSYSLLAGGHTQY
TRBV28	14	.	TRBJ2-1	ASSFYRAGGYNEQF
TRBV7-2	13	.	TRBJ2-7	ASSLSLGTGGEQY
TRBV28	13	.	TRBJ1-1	ASILSQGVNTEAF
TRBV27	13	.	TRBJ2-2	ASSYRTDNTGELF
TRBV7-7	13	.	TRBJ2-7	ASTVPGTGTHEQY
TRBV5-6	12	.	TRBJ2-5	ASRRQGARETQY
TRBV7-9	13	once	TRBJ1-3	ASSLTSPSGNTIY
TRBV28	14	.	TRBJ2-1	ASRAAGREGPHEQF
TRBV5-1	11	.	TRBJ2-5	ASSLGQQETQY
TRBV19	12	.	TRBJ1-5	ASRLRESNQPQH
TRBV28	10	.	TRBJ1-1	ASSSDYTEAF